This T cell receptor (beta chain) stems from a study of T-cell reconstitution after alpha-beta-depleted transplantation in children. This clonotype was detected ten times or more. Preparing the TCRbeta library involved the use of unique molecular identifiers. In TCRdb, the PCR reads were re-called with MiXCR into one record per CDR3 protein. The sample consists of approximately 490,000 distinct CDR3 sequences, around 13% of them appearing once. The germline V gene encodes CDR1 SQVTM and CDR2 ANQGSEA. CDR3 length: 13 amino acids. V was pared by 4 bases and J by 6 bases, with 12 bases between. The sequence came from a human donor who donated a stem cell graft to a child with combined immunodeficiency. The material sequenced was PBMCs from the stem cell graft donor, taken from the stem cell graft. The rearrangement uses TRBV29-1 and TRBJ2-2; TRBD2 is a possible D gene (6 bases). The CDR3 nucleotides read TGCAGCGTTGCCGGGAGTGGAGCCGGGGAGCTGTTTTTT. This encodes CSVAGSGAGELFF.